This paragraph reports one T cell receptor beta chain. The entry originates in a study of blood T cell repertoires in COVID-19. Study as a whole: Acute and convalescent COVID-19 samples came from the United States, Italy and Spain. Sources were T cells, B-cell-depleted T cells, or PBMCs; the material itself was cDNA or gDNA.

The CDR3 spans 14 residues. The V gene's germline CDR1 is SGHVS and CDR2 FQNEAQ. V dropped 5 bases and J dropped 4; count of bases not matched to a gene: 5. Per the authors' pipeline: Using reference gene primer amplification, nucleated cell counts were estimated. The assay was immunoSEQ multiplex PCR, and TCRdb's table has in-frame clones only and misses some. V, J and clone size derive from that table, while D and trimming were established from the DNA sequence. The sample records roughly 230,000 clones, roughly four fifths being singletons. Specimen: peripheral blood. V is TRBV7-8 and J is TRBJ2-7, with 10 bases lining up with TRBD1. The receptor was derived from a woman between 50 and 59 years old with acute or convalescent COVID-19. DNA of the CDR3: TGTGCCAGCAGCCTCGGACAGGGGGTATACGAGCAGTACTTC. As protein: CASSLGQGVYEQYF.